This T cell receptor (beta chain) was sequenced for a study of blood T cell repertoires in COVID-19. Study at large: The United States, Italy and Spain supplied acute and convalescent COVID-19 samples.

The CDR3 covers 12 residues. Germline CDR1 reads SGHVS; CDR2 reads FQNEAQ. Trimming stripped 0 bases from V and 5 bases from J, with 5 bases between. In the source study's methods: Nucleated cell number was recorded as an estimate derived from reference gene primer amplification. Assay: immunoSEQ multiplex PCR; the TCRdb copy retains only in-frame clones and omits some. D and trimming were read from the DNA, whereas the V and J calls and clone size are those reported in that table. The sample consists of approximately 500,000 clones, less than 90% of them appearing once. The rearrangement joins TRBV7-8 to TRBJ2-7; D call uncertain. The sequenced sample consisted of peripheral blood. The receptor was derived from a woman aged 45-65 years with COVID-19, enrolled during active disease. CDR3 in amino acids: CASSLAQNEQYF. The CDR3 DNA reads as TGTGCCAGCAGCTTAGCGCAGAACGAGCAGTACTTC.